This note documents a single T cell receptor (beta chain) sequence. The junction does not match germline at one end; this may be a read error. These data are taken from a study of tumor and adjacent non-tumor tissue in lung cancer. Study context: Samples averaged about 4.17 million productive TCRbeta reads each.

The germline V gene has CDR1 SGHAT and CDR2 FQNNGV. The CDR3 has 13 amino acids. TCRbeta libraries were built with three rounds of nested PCR, modified from ARM-PCR. A single record per CDR3 protein comes from TCRdb applying MiXCR to the multiplex PCR reads. The sample has 200,000 to 250,000 distinct CDR3 sequences, around 71% seen once. RNA was extracted from bulk tissue without any cell sorting. Chemotherapy-naive patients with new lung cancer underwent thoracic surgery in China, August–November 2014. The genes are TRBV11-2 and TRBJ2-5, with unresolved D. The receptor comes from a man aged 60 to 75 with non-small cell lung cancer. The sample consisted of lung tumor tissue. CDR3 region: CASSSAGEETRYF. In nucleotides, the CDR3 is TGTGCCAGCAGCTCTGCAGGTGAAGAGACCCGGTACTTC. The complete variable domain, with remaining parts taken from reference TRBV11-2 and TRBJ2-5, reads EAGVAQSPRYKIIEKRQSVAFWCNPISGHATLYWYQQILGQGPKLLIQFQNNGVVDDSQLPKDRFSAERLKGVDSTLKIQPAKLEDSAVYLCASSSAGEETRYFGPGTRLLVL.